Each of the 25 T cell receptor beta chains below was sequenced from the same sample in a study of shared clonotypes between healthy human individuals. Some clones are missing from TCRdb's copy, which holds only in-frame ones; the method was immunoSEQ multiplex PCR. The sample carries 1.5 million to 1.9 million clones, 98% recorded once. The sequenced material came from naive CD4+ T cells sorted from blood. Subset described: CD45RA+ positively selected. The receptors were sampled from a man aged 25 to 45 in good health.

The chain recombines TRBV5-1 with TRBJ2-5; D unclear. The V end lost 4 bases, the J end lost 5 bases, and 21 bases lay between the germline ends. Germline CDR1 and CDR2: SGHRS and YFSETQ. The CDR3 runs to 16 residues. In DNA form, the CDR3 reads TGCGCCAGCAGCAACTCTAGGCCGGTTTTGGACGAGACCCAGTACTTC. Translated, it gives CASSNSRPVLDETQYF.

The chain joins TRBV6-6 to TRBJ1-5; possibly TRBD1 for D (5 bases). Germline V CDR1 and CDR2: MNHNY, SVGAGI (reference sequence). Between the trimmed V and J ends, which lost 7 bases and 6 bases, there was a span of 13 bases. The length of the CDR3 is 13 residues. In DNA form, the CDR3 reads TGTGCCAGCACAGGGACGGGAGGTCAGCCCCAGCATTTT. It translates to CASTGTGGQPQHF.

V and J are TRBV7-2 and TRBJ2-7; 7 positions agree with TRBD2. Germline assignment: CDR1 SGHTA and CDR2 FQGNSA. Trimming removed 0 bases from V and 5 bases from J; junction bases left unmatched: 7. CDR3 length equals 15 residues. CDR3 protein: CASSLAGAGANEQYF. The DNA of the CDR3 is TGTGCCAGCAGCTTAGCAGGGGCGGGAGCTAACGAGCAGTACTTC.

V usage is TRBV18 and J usage is TRBJ1-4; a weak D match, TRBD1 (5 bases). This CDR3 spans 13 amino acids. The V gene lost 5 bases and the J gene lost 7 bases, with 11 bases spanning the gap. CDR1 is KGHSH and CDR2 is LQKENI in the germline V gene. The CDR3 loop reads CASSEGVGEKLFF. The CDR3 region has the DNA TGTGCCAGCTCAGAAGGGGTTGGTGAAAAACTGTTTTTT. The full variable domain, with the rest looked up from reference TRBV18 and TRBJ1-4, is NAGVMQNPRHLVRRRGQEARLRCSPMKGHSHVYWYRQLPEEGLKFMVYLQKENIIDESGMPKERFSAEFPKEGPSILRIQQVVRGDSAAYFCASSEGVGEKLFFGSGTQLSVL.

This chain connects TRBV5-1 to TRBJ1-4; 9 bases line up with TRBD1. Germline V gives CDR1 SGHRS, CDR2 YFSETQ. CDR3 length: 14 residues. The J segment lost 11 bases and the V segment lost 4 bases, leaving 9 bases of the junction unmatched. CDR3 nucleotides: TGCGCCAGCAGCGATGACAGGGGGTCCGGGAAACTGTTTTTT. This codes for CASSDDRGSGKLFF.

V and J are TRBV11-2 and TRBJ1-2; possibly TRBD1 for D (5 bases). The CDR3 sequence is 14 residues long. Trimming cost V 2 bases and J 3 bases, with 10 bases left between them. The germline V gene has CDR1 SGHAT and CDR2 FQNNGV. In DNA form, the CDR3 reads TGTGCCAGCAGCTTAACGATGGGGGACTATGGCTACACCTTC. Translating gives CASSLTMGDYGYTF. The full variable domain, completed using reference TRBV11-2 and TRBJ1-2, is EAGVAQSPRYKIIEKRQSVAFWCNPISGHATLYWYQQILGQGPKLLIQFQNNGVVDDSQLPKDRFSAERLKGVDSTLKIQPAKLEDSAVYLCASSLTMGDYGYTFGSGTRLTVV.

V and J are TRBV19 and TRBJ2-1, with D possibly TRBD1 on 5 matching bases. The germline gives CDR1 LNHDA, CDR2 SQIVND (reference sequence). V dropped 4 bases and J dropped 1 base, with 11 bases sitting between them. The CDR3 totals 15 residues. The CDR3 DNA sequence: TGTGCCAGTAGTAGGCGACAGCTTTCCTACAATGAGCAGTTCTTC. This encodes CASSRRQLSYNEQFF.

This clone has just one count. The chain recombines TRBV6-5 with TRBJ2-7, with 9 bases lining up with TRBD1. Germline V gene data show CDR1 as MNHEY and CDR2 as SVGAGI. This CDR3 has 14 amino acids. V lost 4 bases, J lost 4 bases, and 5 bases stayed unmatched. CDR3 sequence reads: CASSSGTGWYEQYF. The CDR3 DNA follows: TGTGCCAGCAGTTCCGGGACAGGGTGGTACGAGCAGTACTTC.

This clone was seen only once. The chain has TRBV7-8 and TRBJ2-5, with D maybe TRBD2 (5 bases). V lost 3 bases, J lost 8 bases, and 19 bases lay in between. Germline-derived CDR1 and CDR2 are SGHVS and FQNEAQ. The CDR3 consists of 15 residues. CDR3 bases: TGTGCCAGCAGCTTCCCGGACTTGGGCCCGGCAACCCAGTACTTC. Its translation: CASSFPDLGPATQYF.

At least ten counts were recorded for this clone. The sample holds other DNA sequences that translate to the same CDR3. This chain joins TRBV5-1 and TRBJ1-2; D is possibly TRBD1 (6 bases). This CDR3 is built from 13 residues. Germline V gene data show CDR1 as SGHRS and CDR2 as YFSETQ. Trimming pared 0 bases from V and 3 bases from J, leaving 6 bases between. CDR3 protein: CASSLDRDYGYTF. DNA of the CDR3: TGCGCCAGCAGCTTGGACAGGGACTATGGCTACACCTTC. The complete variable domain, with remaining parts taken from reference TRBV5-1 and TRBJ1-2, reads KAGVTQTPRYLIKTRGQQVTLSCSPISGHRSVSWYQQTPGQGLQFLFEYFSETQRNKGNFPGRFSGRQFSNSRSEMNVSTLELGDSALYLCASSLDRDYGYTFGSGTRLTVV.

About this clone itself: Other DNA sequences from this sample encode an identical CDR3 as well. The rearrangement uses TRBV18 and TRBJ2-5; D remains ambiguous. V was shortened by 2 bases and J by 1 base, with 5 bases between the two germline ends. The CDR3 runs 13 residues. Germline values: CDR1 KGHSH, CDR2 LQKENI. The CDR3 here is CASSPGLQETQYF. For the CDR3, the DNA is TGTGCCAGCTCACCAGGTCTCCAAGAGACCCAGTACTTC. Variable domain in full (rest from reference TRBV18 and TRBJ2-5): NAGVMQNPRHLVRRRGQEARLRCSPMKGHSHVYWYRQLPEEGLKFMVYLQKENIIDESGMPKERFSAEFPKEGPSILRIQQVVRGDSAAYFCASSPGLQETQYFGPGTRLLVL.

The CDR3 nucleotides are TGTGCCAGCAGCTTGCATGGCCTCCGCCAGCCCCAGCATTTT. Encoded protein: CASSLHGLRQPQHF. The rearrangement uses TRBV5-6 and TRBJ1-5, with no clear D. CDR3 size: 14 residues. Per the germline V gene, CDR1 is SGHDT and CDR2 is YYEEEE. Trimming shortened V by 1 base and J by 7 bases, and 12 bases separated the two germline ends.

The chain joins TRBV28 to TRBJ2-7; D unresolved. Trimming stripped 2 bases from V and 1 base from J, with 6 bases between. Germline loops: CDR1 MDHEN, CDR2 SYDVKM. The CDR3 contains 13 residues. The CDR3 coding sequence is TGTGCCAGCAGTTTAGCGGTTTCCTACGAGCAGTACTTC. Protein product: CASSLAVSYEQYF.

The chain links TRBV15 to TRBJ1-2, with a possible D match to TRBD1 (6 bases). Trimming removed 2 bases from V and 12 bases from J, with 16 bases in between. Looked up from germline, CDR1 is LNHNV and CDR2 is YYDKDF (reference sequence). The CDR3 runs 13 residues. CDR3 in amino acids: CATSRQKQGSHTF. As DNA, the CDR3 is TGTGCCACCAGCAGACAAAAACAGGGTTCCCACACCTTC. Combining the CDR3 with reference TRBV15 and TRBJ1-2 gives the whole variable domain DAMVIQNPRYQVTQFGKPVTLSCSQTLNHNVMYWYQQKSSQAPKLLFHYYDKDFNNEADTPDNFQSRRPNTSFCFLDIRSPGLGDTAMYLCATSRQKQGSHTFGSGTRLTVV.

The chain recombines TRBV25-1 with TRBJ1-2; D is possibly TRBD1 (5 bases). This CDR3 spans 14 amino acids. V was clipped by 1 base and J by 8 bases, with 14 bases between them. Germline values: CDR1 MGHDK, CDR2 SYGVNS. The CDR3 is CASSESKPGGGYTF. The CDR3 nucleotides read TGTGCCAGCAGTGAATCTAAACCCGGGGGAGGCTACACCTTC.

The chain uses TRBV11-2 and TRBJ2-5, with 7 bases matching TRBD1. This CDR3 has 14 residues. Germline V gene sequence: CDR1 SGHAT, CDR2 FQNNGV. The junction had 7 bases not matched to a gene; V was cut back by 4 bases and J by 5 bases. The CDR3 here is CASSSRQGVETQYF. The CDR3 DNA reads TGTGCCAGCAGCTCCAGACAGGGAGTGGAGACCCAGTACTTC.

This clone occurred once. The CDR3 DNA reads as TGTGCCAGCATAGTAAGACTAAGCTCCTACAATGAGCAGTTCTTC. Translated, it gives CASIVRLSSYNEQFF. The chain joins TRBV25-1 to TRBJ2-1, with D possibly matching TRBD2 (5 bases). Trimming removed 7 bases at V and 0 bases at J, with 13 bases between. The CDR3 covers 15 residues. Germline V CDR1 and CDR2: MGHDK, SYGVNS.

The rearrangement links TRBV7-2 to TRBJ2-4; D unresolved. Germline CDR1 is SGHTA and CDR2 is FQGNSA. The CDR3 is 14 residues long. With 2 bases removed from V and 2 bases from J, the gap between germline ends came to 7 bases. The CDR3, as DNA: TGTGCCAGCAGCTTATCATCATCCAAAAACATTCAGTACTTC. Its protein is CASSLSSSKNIQYF.

The chain combines TRBV6-5 with TRBJ2-1; D ambiguous. Germline assignment: CDR1 MNHEY and CDR2 SVGAGI. Trimming left V 7 bases short and J 6 bases short, with 16 bases between. The CDR3 spans 14 residues. The CDR3 reads CASNPSYSSNEQFF. The CDR3 DNA reads as TGTGCCAGCAACCCCTCTTACAGCTCCAATGAGCAGTTCTTC.

The chain has TRBV9 and TRBJ2-3; TRBD1 agrees at 10 bases. Per germline, CDR1 SGDLS and CDR2 YYNGEE. This CDR3 is built from 16 residues. The junction had 4 bases not matched to a gene; V was cut back by 0 bases and J by 3 bases. The CDR3 spells CASSVGDRGGTDTQYF. CDR3 DNA sequence: TGTGCCAGCAGCGTAGGGGACAGGGGAGGGACAGATACGCAGTATTTT.

The J gene is TRBJ1-2, the V gene TRBV7-8; 9 bases fit TRBD1. The J segment lost 4 bases and the V segment lost 5 bases, leaving 17 bases of the junction unmatched. This CDR3 comprises 18 residues. Germline CDR1 is SGHVS and CDR2 is FQNEAQ. The CDR3 coding sequence is TGTGCCAGCAGCGCATCCCGGCGGGACAGGGCACTCTTCTATGGCTACACCTTC. Its translation: CASSASRRDRALFYGYTF.

The rearrangement uses TRBV28 and TRBJ2-6, with no clear D. CDR1 and CDR2 (germline): MDHEN, SYDVKM. There are 14 residues in the CDR3. Trimming shortened V by 8 bases and J by 0 bases, and 8 bases separated the two germline ends. CDR3 loop: CASGADSGANVLTF. As DNA, the CDR3 is TGTGCCAGCGGCGCAGACTCTGGGGCCAACGTCCTGACTTTC.

On this clone: One junction end disagrees with the germline gene, perhaps due to a read error. The chain couples TRBV7-7 to TRBJ2-7; D remains unclear. Germline V gives CDR1 SSHAT, CDR2 FNYEAQ (reference sequence). This CDR3 contains 13 residues. This chain's CDR3 is CASSLAPRYEQYF. The CDR3 DNA is TGTGCTAGCAGCTTAGCACCCCGCTACGAGCAGTACTTC.

The rearrangement links TRBV6-1 to TRBJ2-2, with D unclear. The length of the CDR3 is 13 residues. Germline CDR1 MNHNS, CDR2 SASEGT. V dropped 11 bases and J dropped 6 bases, with 16 bases sitting between them. As DNA, the CDR3 is TGTGCCGCCAGCTCCCGCCCCGCCGGGGAGCTGTTTTTT. Translation: CAASSRPAGELFF.

The chain links TRBV10-3 to TRBJ1-4; TRBD1 is a possible D gene (5 bases). The CDR3 extends over 15 amino acids. Trimming took off 4 bases at V and 3 bases at J, with 12 bases between the two ends. Per germline, CDR1 ENHRY and CDR2 SYGVKD. The CDR3 DNA reads TGTGCCATCAGTGCTTTGGGGCCGCCTAATGAAAAACTGTTTTTT. This translates into CAISALGPPNEKLFF.